What follows are 17 T cell receptor beta chains derived from one specimen sequenced in a study of cytomegalovirus exposure and HLA in healthy donors. PCR primers comprised 60 Vbeta and 13 Jbeta primers. The table came from immunoSEQ multiplex PCR; TCRdb's copy has only in-frame clones and leaves some out. The sample lists about 150,000 clones, approximately 70% occurring once. Source material: PBMCs. These receptors all stem from an older woman in good health and CMV-seropositive.

This clone was detected only a few times. The chain carries TRBV27 and TRBJ2-3; 7 nucleotides match TRBD1. V shed 7 bases, J shed 5 bases, and the junction held 12 bases outside the gene matches. CDR1 and CDR2 (germline): MNHEY, SMNVEV (reference sequence). The CDR3 loop spans 15 amino acids. CDR3 nucleotide sequence: TGTGCCAGCACTGGAAGGGGGCCTGGATTAGATACGCAGTATTTT. Its translation is CASTGRGPGLDTQYF.

J is TRBJ2-1 and V is TRBV10-3; 13 bases are shared with TRBD2. The CDR3 has 15 residues. With V trimmed by 5 bases and J by 9 bases, 7 bases remained unmatched. Germline lookup yields CDR1 ENHRY and CDR2 SYGVKD. CDR3 nucleotide sequence: TGTGCCATCAGTTTTGGACTAGCGGGAGTAGGTGAGCAGTTCTTC. Its translation is CAISFGLAGVGEQFF.

V gene TRBV19 combines with J gene TRBJ2-1, with TRBD2 matching over 10 bases. J was trimmed by 0 bases and V by 10 bases; bases with no gene match: 15. The CDR3 consists of 18 residues. The germline V gene encodes CDR1 LNHDA and CDR2 SQIVND (reference sequence). The CDR3 sequence: CATTSTSGSPSSYNEQFF. The DNA for the CDR3 is TGTGCCACCACATCGACTAGCGGGTCCCCGAGCTCCTACAATGAGCAGTTCTTC.

This clone was detected only a few times. The V call is TRBV10-3, the J call TRBJ1-1, with unresolved D. CDR1 is ENHRY and CDR2 is SYGVKD in the germline V gene. V lost 7 bases and J 1 base, leaving 10 bases between the germline ends. This CDR3 has 13 residues. CDR3 bases: TGTGCCATCATAAATACTGAGAACACTGAAGCTTTCTTT. It specifies CAIINTENTEAFF.

This clone was seen just once. The chain combines TRBV30 with TRBJ1-4, with TRBD1 matching 9 bases. Trimming at V came to 4 bases and at J to 6 bases, leaving 6 bases not matched to a gene. Germline V lookup: CDR1 GTSNPN, CDR2 SVGIG (reference sequence). The CDR3 length is 14 residues. CDR3 coding DNA: TGTGCCTGGAACGCACAGGGGGCGTATGAAAAACTGTTTTTT. Its translation: CAWNAQGAYEKLFF.

This clone appeared once. The rearrangement uses TRBV28 and TRBJ2-2, with 8 bases matching TRBD2. V was pared by 5 bases and J by 6 bases, with 8 bases of the junction left unmatched. The CDR3 is 15 amino acids. Germline V gene lookup returns CDR1 MDHEN and CDR2 SYDVKM. For the CDR3, the DNA is TGTGCCAGCAGTCCCGGGACCGGGGGGGCCGGGGAGCTGTTTTTT. This encodes CASSPGTGGAGELFF.

This chain joins TRBV19 and TRBJ2-7; the match to TRBD1 covers 10 bases. Germline loops: CDR1 LNHDA, CDR2 SQIVND (reference sequence). Losses at the gene ends were 6 bases for V and 1 base for J; bases not matched to a gene: 6. The CDR3 extends over 15 amino acids. CDR3 amino acids: CASSIPGQGSYEQYF. CDR3 bases: TGTGCCAGTAGCATTCCGGGACAGGGGTCCTACGAGCAGTACTTC.

J is TRBJ1-4 and V is TRBV7-6; D gene uncertain. Germline values: CDR1 SGHVS, CDR2 FNYEAQ. The length of the CDR3 is 13 residues. Trimming pared 2 bases from V and 3 bases from J, leaving 4 bases between. CDR3: CASSLYPNEKLFF. The CDR3 DNA sequence: TGTGCCAGCAGCTTATATCCTAATGAAAAACTGTTTTTT.

This chain links TRBV5-1 with TRBJ1-1, with D possibly being TRBD1 (6 bases). Looked up from germline, CDR1 is SGHRS and CDR2 is YFSETQ. The CDR3 covers 14 residues. V was shortened by 2 bases and J by 0 bases, with 8 bases between the two germline ends. CDR3: CASSFDRLNTEAFF. CDR3 nucleotide sequence: TGCGCCAGCAGCTTCGACAGGTTGAACACTGAAGCTTTCTTT.

The chain employs TRBV19 and TRBJ1-4; tentatively, D is TRBD1 (6 bases). Germline CDR1 reads LNHDA; CDR2 reads SQIVND (reference sequence). Deletions cut 8 bases from V and 7 bases from J, with 17 bases between. CDR3 length equals 14 residues. CDR3 DNA sequence: TGTGCCAGTGGGGGCAGGGCAGGTAGTGAAAAACTGTTTTTT. This translates into CASGGRAGSEKLFF.

This rearrangement joins TRBV25-1 to TRBJ1-4; 7 bases fit TRBD1. In germline, CDR1 is MGHDK, CDR2 SYGVNS. The CDR3 loop spans 16 amino acids. The trim removed 5 bases at V and 4 bases at J, leaving 10 bases unmatched. CDR3 nucleotides: TGTGCCAGCAGTTTTCCCAGGGACAGTAGTAATGAAAAACTGTTTTTT. Its protein is CASSFPRDSSNEKLFF.

The chain uses TRBV5-1 and TRBJ2-3, with D perhaps matching TRBD1 (6 bases). The CDR3 extends over 14 amino acids. CDR1 is SGHRS and CDR2 is YFSETQ in the germline V gene. The ends were cut back, 1 base at V and 2 bases at J, with 8 bases in the middle. CDR3 sequence: CASSLWGPTDTQYF. The CDR3 coding sequence is TGCGCCAGCAGCTTGTGGGGGCCCACAGATACGCAGTATTTT.

This chain joins TRBV7-8 and TRBJ2-7, with a weak D call TRBD2 (5 bases). This CDR3 has 15 amino acids. Per germline, CDR1 SGHVS and CDR2 FQNEAQ. Trimming removed 3 bases from V and 0 bases from J, with 12 bases in between. The CDR3 spells CASSLLTGSSYEQYF. For the CDR3, the DNA is TGTGCCAGCAGCTTGTTAACGGGGAGCTCCTACGAGCAGTACTTC.

The rearrangement joins TRBV6-6 to TRBJ2-7; TRBD2 agrees at 10 bases. CDR1 is MNHNY and CDR2 is SVGAGI in the germline V gene (reference sequence). The CDR3 has 15 amino acids. V lost 4 bases, J lost 6 bases, and 9 bases stayed unmatched. The CDR3 region is CASSLVLAGAGEQYF. The CDR3 DNA follows: TGTGCCAGCAGTTTGGTGCTAGCGGGAGCCGGCGAGCAGTACTTC.

This clone is a singleton in its sample. The rearrangement uses TRBV28 and TRBJ2-3; 10 bases are shared with TRBD2. Germline V gene lookup returns CDR1 MDHEN and CDR2 SYDVKM. There are 17 residues in the CDR3. J was trimmed by 7 bases and V by 4 bases; bases with no gene match: 14. In DNA, the CDR3 is TGTGCCAGCAGTTCCCCCAAGGGAGCGGGAGGGCCTCATACGCAGTATTTT. It yields the protein CASSSPKGAGGPHTQYF.

The rearrangement joins TRBV10-3 to TRBJ2-1; TRBD1 aligns across 9 bases. The CDR3 totals 14 residues. V lost 5 bases to trimming and J lost 7 bases; unmatched junction nucleotides: 6. In germline, CDR1 is ENHRY, CDR2 SYGVKD. CDR3 in DNA: TGTGCCATCAGTCCGGGACAGGGATTAAATGAGCAGTTCTTC. It yields the protein CAISPGQGLNEQFF.

This clone was counted only a few times. V and J are TRBV7-9 and TRBJ2-6; D is perhaps TRBD2 (6 bases). Germline V gene data show CDR1 as SEHNR and CDR2 as FQNEAQ (reference sequence). The CDR3 loop spans 16 amino acids. V was clipped by 7 bases and J by 0 bases, with 13 bases between them. In nucleotides, the CDR3 is TGTGCCAGCACTCTCCGGGACTTCTCTGGGGCCAACGTCCTGACTTTC. Translated, it gives CASTLRDFSGANVLTF.